This TCR beta chain is from a study of radiation and T cells in renal cell carcinoma (TCRdb year 2020). Regarding the study in general: TCR beta sequencing covered fewer than 60 samples in total, comprising around 26 tumors and approximately 27 peripheral blood samples. Across all 53 samples, 4 million to 5 million unique CDR3 nucleotide sequences encoding roughly 2.7 million unique CDR3 amino acid sequences were identified. The last blood draw happened 4 weeks after radiation, timed to coincide with nephrectomy. Summary of the overall study and its limitations: Because the trial had a single-armed design, the trial could not examine how radiation dose or scheduling affected the TCR repertoire. In blood, the top tumor clonotypes increased from baseline to 2 weeks after radiation and then shrank by 4 weeks, which suggests a temporary expansion of tumor-resident clones. Blood repertoire dynamics were not followed beyond 4 weeks after treatment. Because no pretreatment tumor biopsies were available, whether clonotypes were present in the tumor at baseline could not be determined.

The meaning of the sample's time point label: blood 4 weeks post-SBRT, at nephrectomy. The treatment or condition label on this specimen signifies: 15 Gy SBRT to primary tumor, nephrectomy 4 weeks later. Samples were obtained from a clinical trial, in which 15 Gy stereotactic body radiation therapy was delivered to primary renal cell carcinomas and nephrectomy was performed 4 weeks later. To follow tumor-enriched clonotypes, peripheral blood was collected serially from radiation-treated patients at baseline and again at 2 weeks and 4 weeks after SBRT. Every patient's renal cell carcinoma showed clear cell pathology. Genomic DNA for TCR sequencing was prepared using the QIAamp DNA Blood Mini Kit (Qiagen). Samples were included in the analyses only if all quality control checks were passed. TCR beta libraries were generated from genomic DNA with the immunoSEQ kit, following the manufacturer's recommendations. Library preparation used a first multiplex PCR with proprietary primers, then a second PCR adding unique barcodes, with bead cleanups after each round. A positive control reaction and a negative control reaction, both provided in the kit, were run with every batch of samples. The final libraries were assessed on an Agilent 4200 TapeStation D1000 ScreenTape, pooled by volume, and quantified by qPCR. An Illumina NextSeq500 fitted with a MidOutput 150-cycle cartridge performed the sequencing, running 156 Read1 cycles and 15 Index1 cycles with the kit's custom primers. The pooled library was loaded at 0.95 to 1 pM, with an approximately 21% PhiX control spiked in. The study's processing was this. Vendor-processed data were analyzed in R, and a clonotype was defined as all T cells sharing the same CDR3 nucleotide sequence. In the clone abundance analyses, frequencies in each sample were normalized to that sample's 10,000 most abundant clones. Public T cell clones, averaging fewer than five per sample, were removed before analysis. Tumor-enriched and baseline blood-enriched clonotypes were defined by at least a 32-fold difference in abundance between compartments. A beta-binomial differential abundance model was applied to find clonotypes that expanded or contracted between blood time points. Tumor-blood repertoire similarity was measured with the Baroni-Urbani and Buser coefficient, and groups were compared using two-tailed Wilcoxon tests in R. The source is immuneACCESS, and TCRdb retained only in-frame sequences with V and J called. Part of the clones is not carried over; for the studies checked, unresolved V genes explain less than half of this, and the remainder is unexplained. V and J calls and clone size are those listed in that table; D and trimming were worked out from the DNA. Here the sample has about 62,000 clones; about 80% occur a single time. The ten largest clonotypes hold roughly 6.8% of the sample.

On this clone itself: Its antigen is still unknown. No base quality information exists; no much larger clone differs at one position.

V is trimmed back by 7 bases and J by 0 bases, and the junction contains 1 base that no gene match accounts for. CDR1 MNHNY and CDR2 SVGAGI were looked up in the germline V gene (reference sequence). Including cysteine and phenylalanine, the CDR3 has 13 amino acids. The retained sequence is limited to the CDR3, 39 bases, with the frame set at the first base. The sequence was obtained from a man aged 55-75 years with renal cell carcinoma. Here the sequenced sample was blood, taken from a patient whose treatment included radiotherapy and nephrectomy. Recombination joined TRBV6-6 with TRBJ2-3; 7 bases in the middle match TRBD1. The DNA is as follows: TGTGCCAGCACGGGACAGAGCACAGATACGCAGTATTTT. The translation is CASTGQSTDTQYF.